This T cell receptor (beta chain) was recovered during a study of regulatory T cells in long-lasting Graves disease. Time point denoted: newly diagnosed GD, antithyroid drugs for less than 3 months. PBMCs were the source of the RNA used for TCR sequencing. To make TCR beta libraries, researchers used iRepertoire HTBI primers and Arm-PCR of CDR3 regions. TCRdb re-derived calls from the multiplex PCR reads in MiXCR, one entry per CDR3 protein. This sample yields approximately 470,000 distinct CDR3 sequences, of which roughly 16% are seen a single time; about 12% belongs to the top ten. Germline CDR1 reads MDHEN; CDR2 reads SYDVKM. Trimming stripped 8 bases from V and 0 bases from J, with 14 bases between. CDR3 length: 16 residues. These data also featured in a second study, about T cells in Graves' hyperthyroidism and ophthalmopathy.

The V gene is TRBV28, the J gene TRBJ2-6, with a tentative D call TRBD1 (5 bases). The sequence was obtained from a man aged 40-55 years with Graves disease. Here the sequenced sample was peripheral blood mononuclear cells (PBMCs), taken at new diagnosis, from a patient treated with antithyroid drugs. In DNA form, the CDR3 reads TGTGCCAGCCTGGGGCCGCTGTACTCTGGGGCCAACGTCCTGACTTTC. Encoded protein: CASLGPLYSGANVLTF.